This T cell receptor beta chain was found in a study of T cell repertoires in cytomegalovirus infection. Overall study context: CMV epitopes used comprised recently identified HLA-C-restricted ones and well-studied HLA-B-restricted ones.

TCRdb called the reads again in MiXCR, with one record for every CDR3 protein. This repertoire shows hundreds of thousands of distinct CDR3 sequences, around a third found once; its top ten account for about an eighth. In this sample, this clonotype turned up once. What it recognizes is unknown. An end of the junction differs from the germline gene, which may be a read error. The CDR3 covers 18 residues. Germline assignment: CDR1 SGHDT and CDR2 YYEEEE. The origin of this receptor is a human donor in good health (CMV status not recorded). Some clones in this sample may be carry-over from other donors' samples. The genes are TRBV5-6 and TRBJ1-1; unclear D gene. Sample: cultured CD8+ T cells from PBMCs, taken from culture after CMV antigen stimulation. In DNA, the CDR3 is TGTGCCAGCAGCTTGGTGCGGGAACTTCCACTCATGAACACTGAAGCTTGCTTT. Its protein product is CASSLVRELPLMNTEACF.